This TCR beta chain is from a study of T cells expressing NK-cell markers. The length of the CDR3 is 15 residues. The germline CDR1 and CDR2 sequences are SGHAT and FQNNGV. TCRdb reprocessed the 5' RACE reads and stores each CDR3 protein as one record, lacking DNA. Its listing shows about 460,000 distinct CDR3 sequences. The source is a woman in her 50s in good health. Sequenced material: blood T cells: a sorted CD56 or NKG2C T cell subset, CD4+ or CD8+ T cells, or bulk PBMC T cells (not recorded which). This rearrangement joins TRBV11-2 to TRBJ1-4; TCRdb names TRBD1, which stays unverified in the absence of DNA. The CDR3 sequence: CASSLDGQVNEKLFF.